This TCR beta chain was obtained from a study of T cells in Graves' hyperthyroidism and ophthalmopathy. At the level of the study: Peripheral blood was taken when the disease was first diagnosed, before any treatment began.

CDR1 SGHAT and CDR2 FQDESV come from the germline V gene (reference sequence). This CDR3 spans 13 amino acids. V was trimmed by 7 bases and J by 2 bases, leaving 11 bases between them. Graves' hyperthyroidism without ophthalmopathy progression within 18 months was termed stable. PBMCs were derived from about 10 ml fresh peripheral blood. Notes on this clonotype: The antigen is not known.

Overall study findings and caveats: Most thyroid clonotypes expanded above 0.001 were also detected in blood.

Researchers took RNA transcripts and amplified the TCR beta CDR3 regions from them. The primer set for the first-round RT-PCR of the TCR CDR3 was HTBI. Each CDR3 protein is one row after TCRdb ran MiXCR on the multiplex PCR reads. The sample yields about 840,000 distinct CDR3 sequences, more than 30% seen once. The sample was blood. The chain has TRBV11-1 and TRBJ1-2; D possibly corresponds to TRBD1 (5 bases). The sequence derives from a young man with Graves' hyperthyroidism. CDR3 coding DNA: TGTGCCAGCATTTCACCAGGGAACTATGGCTACACCTTC. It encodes CASISPGNYGYTF.